A single T cell receptor (beta chain) is shown here with its context. V shed 0 bases and J 5 bases; nucleotides not matched to a gene: 4. Germline loops: CDR1 MNHNY, CDR2 SVGAGI (reference sequence). This CDR3 spans 16 amino acids. Using immunoSEQ multiplex PCR, the repertoire was profiled, and TCRdb retains in-frame clones only, with some absent. Of 220,000 or so clones in the sample, about 85% were seen once. This sample stems from a study of blood T cell repertoires in COVID-19. For the study at large: Material from acute and convalescent COVID-19 was sourced from the United States, Italy and Spain.

Sequencing input: peripheral blood. The chain joins TRBV6-6 to TRBJ2-2; 9 bases fit TRBD1. The receptor was isolated from a man aged 45-65 years who had recovered from COVID-19. The CDR3: CASSYSRTGVTGELFF. CDR3 bases: TGTGCCAGCAGTTACTCCCGGACAGGGGTTACCGGGGAGCTGTTTTTT.